Following are 29 T cell receptor beta chains from one sample sequenced in a study of T cells in women clearing cervical HPV infection. The table came from immunoSEQ multiplex PCR; TCRdb's copy has only in-frame clones and leaves some out. This sample's table has tens of thousands of clones. What was sequenced was blood buffy coat. The receptors were sampled from a woman between 18 and 69 years old with a cervical HPV16 infection that either progressed to CIN3+ or cleared (not recorded which).

As concerns this clone: The DNA ends 3 residues before the CDR3 does, and the rest of the CDR3 is filled in from the germline J gene. This sequence joins TRBV19 and TRBJ1-2, with 9 bases lining up with TRBD1. With 6 bases clipped from V and 7 bases from J, the junction kept 9 bases outside the gene matches. The CDR3 totals 14 residues. The V gene's germline CDR1 is LNHDA and CDR2 SQIVND (reference sequence). CDR3 residues: CASREGTGLRGYTF. CDR3 bases read: TGTGCCAGTAGAGAGGGGACAGGGTTACGTGGC.

Concerning this clone itself: The DNA ends 3 residues before the CDR3 does, and the rest of the CDR3 is filled in from the germline J gene. The chain recombines TRBV20-1 with TRBJ2-3; 13 bases line up with TRBD2. Per the germline V gene, CDR1 is DFQATT and CDR2 is SNEGSKA (reference sequence). With 3 bases clipped from V and 3 bases from J, the junction kept 0 bases outside the gene matches. This CDR3 comprises 14 residues. Partial CDR3 DNA: TGCAGTGCTAGGACTAGCGGGAGGACAGATACG. Translated, it gives CSARTSGRTDT. The full CDR3 is CSARTSGRTDTQYF.

The CDR3 sequence: CSAPDRTTLRAFF. Partial CDR3 DNA: TGCAGTGCTCCCGACAGGACAACCCTAAGA. The chain carries TRBV20-1 and TRBJ1-1, with D possibly TRBD1 on 6 matching bases. The read falls 3 residues short of the CDR3 end, and the missing part is taken from the germline J gene. The CDR3 extends over 13 amino acids. Germline CDR1 DFQATT, CDR2 SNEGSKA (reference sequence).

The CDR3 here is CSARDPRGHNEQFF. The sequenced CDR3 bases are TGCAGTGCTAGAGATCCCAGGGGCCACAATGAG. The chain is built from TRBV20-1 and TRBJ2-1, with D tentatively TRBD1 (6 bases). The sequenced fragment ends 3 residues before the CDR3 boundary, so the rest is inferred from the germline J gene. The CDR3 has 14 residues. Germline values: CDR1 DFQATT, CDR2 SNEGSKA (reference sequence). V was cut by 0 bases and J by 5 bases, with 11 bases left in between.

Concerning this clone itself: The read ends 3 residues shy of where the CDR3 ends; the end is completed using the germline J gene. This chain joins TRBV5-1 and TRBJ1-2; D perhaps matches TRBD1 (5 bases). V was clipped by 0 bases and J by 7 bases, with 10 bases between them. Germline-derived CDR1 and CDR2 are SGHRS and YFSETQ. The CDR3 spans 13 residues. The DNA read from the CDR3 is TGCGCCAGCAGCTTGGCAGGGCTGAGTGGC. Amino acids: CASSLAGLSG. The entire CDR3 protein reads CASSLAGLSGYTF.

With regard to this clone: Read data end 3 residues before the CDR3 end; the end is taken from the germline J gene. The rearrangement joins TRBV6-1 to TRBJ1-6, with TRBD1 matching over 7 bases. The CDR3 has 14 amino acids. The J segment lost 11 bases and the V segment lost 3 bases, leaving 7 bases of the junction unmatched. CDR1 and CDR2 (germline): MNHNS, SASEGT. The CDR3 DNA, read in part, is TGTGCCAGCAGTGACCGGGACAGTTTTACACCC. This translates into CASSDRDSFTP. The complete CDR3 sequence is CASSDRDSFTPLHF.

Worth noting for this clone: The read ends 3 residues early relative to the CDR3; the germline J gene fills the gap. The chain employs TRBV10-3 and TRBJ1-1; D is perhaps TRBD1 (6 bases). The length of the CDR3 is 14 residues. Germline V gives CDR1 ENHRY, CDR2 SYGVKD. V lost 2 bases and J lost 5, with 12 bases in between. The sequenced part of the CDR3 DNA is TGTGCCATCAGTGAGACAGGGAAGGGGACTGAA. As protein: CAISETGKGTE. The complete CDR3 sequence is CAISETGKGTEAFF.

On this clone itself: The read halts 3 residues ahead of the CDR3 end, with the missing end drawn from the germline J gene. This rearrangement joins TRBV5-1 to TRBJ2-7, with no clear D. Trimming shortened V by 4 bases and J by 0 bases, and 8 bases separated the two germline ends. Per germline, CDR1 SGHRS and CDR2 YFSETQ. The CDR3 runs to 13 residues. CDR3 DNA, as far as it was read: TGCGCCAGCAGCACCGACAACTCCTACGAG. This codes for CASSTDNSYE. The CDR3 in full is CASSTDNSYEQYF.

CDR3 DNA, as far as it was read: TGTGCCAGCAGCCCCACGGGGACTAGCGGAGAGACC. This translates into CASSPTGTSGET. The CDR3 as a whole reads CASSPTGTSGETQYF. The V call is TRBV9, the J call TRBJ2-5, with 11 bases matching TRBD2. The CDR3 extends 3 residues past the end of the read, so its final part is completed from the germline J gene. Losses at the gene ends were 4 bases for V and 4 bases for J; bases not matched to a gene: 6. Germline V gene sequence: CDR1 SGDLS, CDR2 YYNGEE. This CDR3 is built from 15 residues. The full variable domain, completed using reference TRBV9 and TRBJ2-5, is DSGVTQTPKHLITATGQRVTLRCSPRSGDLSVYWYQQSLDQGLQFLIQYYNGEERAKGNILERFSAQQFPDLHSELNLSSLELGDSALYFCASSPTGTSGETQYFGPGTRLLVL.

This CDR3 reads CASSSDGAQETQYF. Incomplete CDR3 DNA: TGCGCCAGCAGCTCGGATGGGGCCCAAGAGACC. The chain links TRBV5-1 to TRBJ2-5; weak D call: TRBD1 (5 bases). The read gets to within 3 residues of the CDR3 end, and the germline J gene fills in the rest. Germline CDR1 is SGHRS and CDR2 is YFSETQ. Trimming removed 3 bases at V and 1 base at J, with 10 bases between. The CDR3 is made up of 14 amino acids.

Turning to this clone: The DNA ends 3 residues before the CDR3 does, and the rest of the CDR3 is filled in from the germline J gene. This chain joins TRBV13 and TRBJ2-6; TRBD1 might be the D (6 bases). This CDR3 is 17 amino acids long. Looked up from germline, CDR1 is PRHDT and CDR2 is FYEKMQ (reference sequence). V lost 4 bases and J lost 2, with 15 bases in between. CDR3 bases read: TGTGCCAGCAGCTCCACAGGGCCAACAACTGGGGCCAACGTC. Protein sequence: CASSSTGPTTGANV. The whole CDR3 protein is CASSSTGPTTGANVLTF. The complete variable domain, with remaining parts taken from reference TRBV13 and TRBJ2-6, reads AAGVIQSPRHLIKEKRETATLKCYPIPRHDTVYWYQQGPGQDPQFLISFYEKMQSDKGSIPDRFSAQQFSDYHSELNMSSLELGDSALYFCASSSTGPTTGANVLTFGAGSRLTVL.

As concerns this clone: The read gets to within 3 residues of the CDR3 end, and the germline J gene fills in the rest. The chain is built from TRBV20-1 and TRBJ2-7, with 10 nucleotides matching TRBD2. J gave up 6 bases and V 2 bases, and 4 bases lay outside the gene matches. The germline gives CDR1 DFQATT, CDR2 SNEGSKA (reference sequence). The CDR3 runs 13 residues. The DNA read from the CDR3 is TGCAGTGCTAGACTAGCGGGAGTCGGCGAG. Its translation is CSARLAGVGE. The full CDR3 sequence reads CSARLAGVGEQYF.

Worth noting for this clone: Read data end 3 residues before the CDR3 end; the end is taken from the germline J gene. This chain connects TRBV5-1 to TRBJ2-3, with a possible D match to TRBD2 (6 bases). The length of the CDR3 is 17 residues. V gave up 0 bases and J gave up 1 base, with 15 bases separating them. Germline V CDR1 and CDR2: SGHRS, YFSETQ. The CDR3 is CASSLALGRGGTDTQYF. Partial CDR3 DNA: TGCGCCAGCAGCTTGGCGCTGGGACGCGGGGGCACAGATACG.

With respect to this clone: The CDR3 goes on 3 residues after the read ends, and that part is filled in from the germline J gene. This chain joins TRBV6-1 and TRBJ2-7; 9 nucleotides line up with TRBD1. Germline CDR1 is MNHNS and CDR2 is SASEGT. The CDR3 spans 15 residues. Trimming cost V 3 bases and J 2 bases; bases outside gene matches: 5. This chain's CDR3 is CASSDLGQGTYEQYF. The part of the CDR3 DNA that was read is TGTGCCAGCAGTGATTTGGGACAGGGCACCTACGAG.

About this clone itself: The read ends 3 residues shy of where the CDR3 ends; the end is completed using the germline J gene. The chain links TRBV20-1 to TRBJ2-1, with TRBD2 matching over 9 bases. Germline assignment: CDR1 DFQATT and CDR2 SNEGSKA (reference sequence). The CDR3 has 14 amino acids. Trimming removed 6 bases from V and 7 bases from J; junction bases left unmatched: 10. This CDR3 is CSADIAGVPNEQFF. CDR3 bases read: TGCAGTGCGGACATAGCGGGAGTCCCGAATGAG.

A note on this clone: The read stops 3 residues short of the end of the CDR3; the missing end is completed from the germline J gene. The chain couples TRBV12-3 or TRBV12-4 to TRBJ2-7; D call uncertain. Deletions cut 5 bases from V and 0 bases from J, with 8 bases between. The CDR3 totals 13 residues. The sequenced part of the CDR3 DNA is TGTGCCAGCAGTCTCGACTTCTCCTACGAG. It codes for CASSLDFSYE. The full CDR3 protein reads CASSLDFSYEQYF.

Judged by frequency, this clone is medium-sized. The read halts 3 residues ahead of the CDR3 end, with the missing end drawn from the germline J gene. The chain employs TRBV29-1 and TRBJ1-1; tentatively, D is TRBD1 (6 bases). CDR3 length equals 16 residues. Germline CDR1 is SQVTM and CDR2 is ANQGSEA. V was shortened by 0 bases and J by 1 base, with 15 bases between the two germline ends. The DNA read from the CDR3 is TGCAGCGTTGAAGAAAGGTCCAGGGGTGGGAACACTGAA. Translating it yields CSVEERSRGGNTE. The entire CDR3 reads CSVEERSRGGNTEAFF.

A remark on this clone: Compared with germline, one end of the junction differs, possibly owing to a read error. The CDR3 is cut off 3 residues early in the read; its end comes from the germline J gene. Other nucleotide sequences in the sample specify the same CDR3. This sequence joins TRBV7-9 and TRBJ2-7; perhaps TRBD1 as D (6 bases). The CDR3 spans 13 residues. Germline assignment: CDR1 SEHNR and CDR2 FQNEAQ (reference sequence). This CDR3 reads CASSRGQAYEQYF. Incomplete CDR3 DNA: TGTGCTAGCAGCCGGGGACAAGCATACGAG.

For this clone: The CDR3 end falls 3 residues outside the read, so it is completed with the germline J gene. The chain has TRBV5-1 and TRBJ2-5; no clear D gene. The CDR3 runs 12 residues. The V and J ends lost 4 bases and 5 bases respectively, with 9 bases between them. Germline CDR1 SGHRS, CDR2 YFSETQ. The covered CDR3 bases are TGCGCCAGCAGCGAGCCCATGGAGACC. This translates into CASSEPMET. The CDR3 in its entirety is CASSEPMETQYF.

CDR3 sequence reads: CSARDSSGRNYEQYF. The DNA read from the CDR3 is TGCAGTGCTAGAGATAGCAGCGGGAGGAACTACGAG. The chain joins TRBV20-1 to TRBJ2-7; 9 bases are shared with TRBD2. The read stops 3 residues short of the end of the CDR3; the missing end is completed from the germline J gene. The CDR3 runs to 15 residues. Looked up from germline, CDR1 is DFQATT and CDR2 is SNEGSKA (reference sequence). V lost 0 bases, J lost 3 bases, and 6 bases stayed unmatched.

A note on this clone: The missing CDR3 end, 3 residues past where the read stops, is filled in from the germline J gene. The chain is built from TRBV5-1 and TRBJ1-2; TRBD1 is a possible D gene (6 bases). The CDR3 sequence is 13 residues long. Germline loops: CDR1 SGHRS, CDR2 YFSETQ. V lost 4 bases to trimming and J lost 4 bases, with 11 bases between them. The CDR3 sequence is CASSVDSIYGYTF. CDR3 DNA (partial): TGCGCCAGCAGCGTGGACAGCATCTATGGC.

Notes on this clone: Mismatch with germline at one junction end may stem from a read error. Read data end 3 residues before the CDR3 end; the end is taken from the germline J gene. The chain recombines TRBV18 with TRBJ2-7; 7 bases align to TRBD2. This CDR3 is 15 amino acids long. The germline gives CDR1 KGHSH, CDR2 LQKENI. The DNA read from the CDR3 is TGTGCCAGCGCACCAGCGGGCGGGAGCTCCTACGAG. Encoded protein: CASAPAGGSSYE. The whole CDR3 region reads CASAPAGGSSYEQYF.

With respect to this clone: Coverage ceases 3 residues before the CDR3 finishes, and the germline J gene fills in the end. The J gene is TRBJ2-6, the V gene TRBV20-1; 7 nucleotides agree with TRBD1. CDR3 size: 14 residues. Per germline, CDR1 DFQATT and CDR2 SNEGSKA (reference sequence). V shed 4 bases, J shed 2 bases, and the junction held 2 bases outside the gene matches. This chain's CDR3 is CSAIQGTGANVLTF. The CDR3 DNA, read in part, is TGCAGTGCTATACAGGGGACTGGGGCCAACGTC.

Note on this clone: The CDR3 goes on 3 residues after the read ends, and that part is filled in from the germline J gene. The gene calls are TRBV7-8 and TRBJ2-5, with no clear D. Germline loops: CDR1 SGHVS, CDR2 FQNEAQ. This CDR3 has 14 residues. V lost 2 bases and J 4 bases, leaving 11 bases between the germline ends. The part of the CDR3 DNA that was read is TGTGCCAGCAGCTTATCGCCTACGGGAGAGACC. Residues: CASSLSPTGET. The entire CDR3 sequence reads CASSLSPTGETQYF.

Concerning this clone: From the germline J gene comes the end of the CDR3, since the read stops 3 residues before it. V and J are TRBV10-3 and TRBJ2-7, with 8 bases matching TRBD1. CDR1 and CDR2 from the germline V gene are ENHRY and SYGVKD. The CDR3 is 14 amino acids. Unmatched junction bases numbered 12, after V lost 8 bases and J lost 6 bases. The sequenced CDR3 bases are TGTGCCATCGGCGCCGGGACAGGACCAGGCGAG. Protein sequence: CAIGAGTGPGE. The whole CDR3 protein is CAIGAGTGPGEQYF.

On this clone itself: The read gets to within 3 residues of the CDR3 end, and the germline J gene fills in the rest. This sequence joins TRBV30 and TRBJ2-5; D is perhaps TRBD2 (6 bases). This CDR3 region has 15 residues. Trimming took off 2 bases at V and 1 base at J, with 14 bases between the two ends. Per germline, CDR1 GTSNPN and CDR2 SVGIG (reference sequence). Partial CDR3 DNA: TGTGCCTGGAGTCCTGCCGGGGGAGGCCAAGAGACC. It translates to CAWSPAGGGQET. The whole CDR3 protein is CAWSPAGGGQETQYF.

Worth noting for this clone: The CDR3 extends 3 residues past the end of the read, so its final part is completed from the germline J gene. The chain links TRBV7-2 to TRBJ1-5; D unresolved. This CDR3 is built from 14 residues. Germline CDR1 and CDR2: SGHTA and FQGNSA. V shed 0 bases and J shed 3 bases, with 6 bases lying between them. The part of the CDR3 DNA that was read is TGTGCCAGCAGCTTAGCGCGGGACAATCAGCCC. Protein: CASSLARDNQP. The complete CDR3 reads CASSLARDNQPQHF.

About this clone itself: The sequenced fragment ends 3 residues before the CDR3 boundary, so the rest is inferred from the germline J gene. V and J are TRBV9 and TRBJ1-1, with D perhaps TRBD1 (5 bases). V dropped 4 bases and J dropped 7 bases, with 11 bases sitting between them. The CDR3 runs 12 residues. Germline V lookup: CDR1 SGDLS, CDR2 YYNGEE. The CDR3 loop is CASSPGGYEAFF. CDR3 DNA (partial): TGTGCCAGCAGCCCGGGGGGGTATGAA.

Concerning this clone: Sequencing ends 3 residues short of the CDR3 end; the germline J gene provides the rest. The V call is TRBV19, the J call TRBJ2-7; 8 bases align to TRBD1. CDR1 is LNHDA and CDR2 is SQIVND in the germline V gene (reference sequence). Unmatched junction bases numbered 8, after V lost 5 bases and J lost 2 bases. The length of the CDR3 is 15 residues. The CDR3 is CASSPTGQVPYEQYF. The covered CDR3 bases are TGTGCCAGTAGTCCCACGGGACAGGTTCCCTACGAG. Based on the CDR3 plus reference TRBV19 and TRBJ2-7, the full variable domain is DGGITQSPKYLFRKEGQNVTLSCEQNLNHDAMYWYRQDPGQGLRLIYYSQIVNDFQKGDIAEGYSVSREKKESFPLTVTSAQKNPTAFYLCASSPTGQVPYEQYFGPGTRLTVT.